This T cell receptor beta chain was found in a study of T cell changes during pregnancy in multiple sclerosis. TCRdb's table, derived via immunoSEQ multiplex PCR, lists solely in-frame clones and lacks some. The repertoire holds tens of thousands of clones, with around 94% as singletons. The material was peripheral blood, obtained in the third trimester of pregnancy. This sequence originates from a female donor with multiple sclerosis, enrolled in a pregnancy study.

The CDR3 DNA reads TGCAGCGTTAGGGCTAGCGGATACAATGAGCAGTTCTTC. Translating it yields CSVRASGYNEQFF. The chain carries TRBV29-1 and TRBJ2-1; 7 bases match TRBD2. Losses at the gene ends were 5 bases for V and 4 bases for J; bases not matched to a gene: 5. Germline CDR1 SQVTM, CDR2 ANQGSEA. The CDR3 has 13 residues.